Listed below are T cell receptor beta chains from one sample, sequenced in a study of control samples from healthy donors and cancer patients. Clones were sequenced by immunoSEQ multiplex PCR, and TCRdb holds only the in-frame ones, with some missing. Of around 170,000 clones listed, 85% to 95% are singletons. What was sequenced was blood. These receptors all come from a young man in good health. CDR3s include the opening cysteine and the closing phenylalanine or tryptophan. The order of the fields is D gene, clone size, V gene, J gene, CDR3 protein, CDR3 DNA. The D gene is left open where the match is weak. Expanded clones are given a class, and other clones once, few, many or no size at all.

D gene: TRBD1; clone size: NA; V gene: TRBV5-6; J gene: TRBJ2-5; CDR3 protein: CASSLTGNYQETQYF; CDR3 DNA: TGTGCCAGCAGCCTGACAGGGAACTATCAAGAGACCCAGTACTTC
D gene: TRBD2; clone size: NA; V gene: TRBV29-1; J gene: TRBJ2-5; CDR3 protein: CSVASLAGGETQYF; CDR3 DNA: TGCAGCGTTGCCTCTCTAGCGGGAGGAGAGACCCAGTACTTC
D gene: NA; clone size: once; V gene: TRBV3-1/TRBV3-2; J gene: TRBJ2-7; CDR3 protein: CASSQGYRFGQYF; CDR3 DNA: TGTGCCAGCAGCCAAGGATACAGGTTTGGGCAGTACTTC
D gene: NA; clone size: NA; V gene: TRBV13; J gene: TRBJ2-2; CDR3 protein: CASSPTRSTPGELFF; CDR3 DNA: TGTGCCAGCAGCCCCACTAGATCAACCCCCGGGGAGCTGTTTTTT
D gene: NA; clone size: NA; V gene: TRBV5-1; J gene: TRBJ2-3; CDR3 protein: CASSSVATDTQYF; CDR3 DNA: TGCGCCAGCAGCTCCGTCGCCACAGATACGCAGTATTTT
D gene: TRBD2; clone size: NA; V gene: TRBV5-1; J gene: TRBJ2-7; CDR3 protein: CASSGWGGKSSEQYF; CDR3 DNA: TGCGCCAGCAGCGGTTGGGGGGGTAAGAGCTCCGAGCAGTACTTC
D gene: NA; clone size: NA; V gene: TRBV4-1; J gene: TRBJ2-5; CDR3 protein: CASSQEPAGVETQYF; CDR3 DNA: TGCGCCAGCAGCCAGGAGCCGGCAGGCGTGGAGACCCAGTACTTC
D gene: TRBD1; clone size: NA; V gene: TRBV19; J gene: TRBJ2-7; CDR3 protein: CASSTAGTGSYEQYF; CDR3 DNA: TGTGCCAGTAGTACAGCCGGGACAGGGTCCTACGAGCAGTACTTC
D gene: NA; clone size: once; V gene: TRBV30; J gene: TRBJ1-2; CDR3 protein: CASGDHSGDGYTF; CDR3 DNA: TGTGCCTCGGGGGACCACTCGGGTGATGGCTACACCTTC
D gene: TRBD2; clone size: NA; V gene: TRBV11-2; J gene: TRBJ2-1; CDR3 protein: CASSSVGGALVYNEQFF; CDR3 DNA: TGTGCCAGCAGCTCGGTCGGGGGGGCCTTGGTCTACAATGAGCAGTTCTTC
D gene: NA; clone size: NA; V gene: TRBV12-3/TRBV12-4; J gene: TRBJ2-7; CDR3 protein: CASKGETAYEQYF; CDR3 DNA: TGTGCCAGCAAGGGGGAGACGGCCTACGAGCAGTACTTC
D gene: NA; clone size: NA; V gene: TRBV30; J gene: TRBJ2-3; CDR3 protein: CAWRAGGFTDTQYF; CDR3 DNA: TGTGCCTGGAGGGCTGGGGGTTTTACAGATACGCAGTATTTT
D gene: NA; clone size: NA; V gene: TRBV7-2; J gene: TRBJ2-5; CDR3 protein: CASSYRAQETQYF; CDR3 DNA: TGTGCCAGCAGCTACAGGGCCCAAGAGACCCAGTACTTC
D gene: TRBD1; clone size: NA; V gene: TRBV19; J gene: TRBJ1-2; CDR3 protein: CASNDRDYGYTF; CDR3 DNA: TGTGCCAGTAACGACAGGGACTATGGCTACACCTTC
D gene: NA; clone size: NA; V gene: TRBV11-2; J gene: TRBJ2-7; CDR3 protein: CASSYTGFHEQYF; CDR3 DNA: TGTGCCAGCAGCTACACAGGGTTCCACGAGCAGTACTTC
D gene: NA; clone size: few; V gene: TRBV10-3; J gene: TRBJ1-4; CDR3 protein: CAISTSQVGRFGEKLFF; CDR3 DNA: TGTGCCATCAGCACTTCACAGGTGGGGCGGTTTGGAGAAAAACTGTTTTTT
D gene: NA; clone size: NA; V gene: TRBV30; J gene: TRBJ2-2; CDR3 protein: CAWTFGTGELFF; CDR3 DNA: TGTGCCTGGACTTTTGGTACCGGGGAGCTGTTTTTT
D gene: NA; clone size: NA; V gene: TRBV29-1; J gene: TRBJ1-1; CDR3 protein: CSVGGGEVEAFF; CDR3 DNA: TGCAGCGTTGGTGGGGGCGAGGTGGAAGCTTTCTTT
D gene: TRBD2; clone size: NA; V gene: TRBV3-1/TRBV3-2; J gene: TRBJ2-1; CDR3 protein: CASRGGMWSYNEQFF; CDR3 DNA: TGTGCCAGCAGGGGGGGGATGTGGTCCTACAATGAGCAGTTCTTC
D gene: NA; clone size: NA; V gene: TRBV5-1; J gene: TRBJ2-1; CDR3 protein: CASRYVDSSYNEQFF; CDR3 DNA: TGCGCCAGCAGGTACGTCGACTCCTCCTACAATGAGCAGTTCTTC
D gene: NA; clone size: NA; V gene: TRBV6-2/TRBV6-3; J gene: TRBJ1-2; CDR3 protein: CASSYTLDYGYTF; CDR3 DNA: TGTGCCAGCAGTTACACACTTGACTATGGCTACACCTTC
D gene: NA; clone size: NA; V gene: TRBV6-1; J gene: TRBJ2-7; CDR3 protein: CASSDGLDEQYF; CDR3 DNA: TGTGCCAGCAGTGATGGGTTAGACGAGCAGTACTTC
D gene: NA; clone size: few; V gene: TRBV2; J gene: TRBJ1-3; CDR3 protein: CASSGPGGSGNTIYF; CDR3 DNA: TGTGCCAGCTCGGGACCGGGGGGCTCTGGAAACACCATATATTTT
D gene: NA; clone size: NA; V gene: TRBV21-1; J gene: TRBJ2-5; CDR3 protein: CASSHGPEETQYF; CDR3 DNA: TGTGCCAGCAGTCACGGCCCAGAGGAGACCCAGTACTTC
D gene: NA; clone size: NA; V gene: TRBV9; J gene: TRBJ1-6; CDR3 protein: CASSGPGDNSPLHF; CDR3 DNA: TGTGCCAGCAGCGGCCCGGGGGATAATTCACCCCTCCACTTT
D gene: NA; clone size: NA; V gene: TRBV2; J gene: TRBJ1-5; CDR3 protein: CASNGQSNQPQHF; CDR3 DNA: TGTGCCAGCAACGGACAATCCAATCAGCCCCAGCATTTT
D gene: TRBD2; clone size: NA; V gene: TRBV6-2/TRBV6-3; J gene: TRBJ2-7; CDR3 protein: CASSSRTSGVTYEQYF; CDR3 DNA: TGTGCCAGCAGCTCCAGGACTAGCGGGGTTACCTACGAGCAGTACTTC
D gene: TRBD1; clone size: NA; V gene: TRBV5-4; J gene: TRBJ1-1; CDR3 protein: CASSSAPGQRNTEAFF; CDR3 DNA: TGTGCCAGCAGTTCAGCCCCGGGACAGAGGAACACTGAAGCTTTCTTT
D gene: NA; clone size: NA; V gene: TRBV30; J gene: TRBJ2-5; CDR3 protein: CAWSRLKRRAQYF; CDR3 DNA: TGTGCCTGGAGCAGACTAAAGCGTAGGGCCCAGTACTTC
D gene: TRBD1; clone size: NA; V gene: TRBV5-6; J gene: TRBJ1-2; CDR3 protein: CASRRQGDRGIGGYTF; CDR3 DNA: TGTGCCAGCAGGCGCCAGGGGGACAGGGGAATCGGTGGCTACACCTTC
D gene: NA; clone size: once; V gene: TRBV29-1; J gene: TRBJ1-1; CDR3 protein: CSVEQTANTEAFF; CDR3 DNA: TGCAGCGTTGAGCAGACAGCAAACACTGAAGCTTTCTTT
D gene: NA; clone size: NA; V gene: TRBV6-2/TRBV6-3; J gene: TRBJ2-7; CDR3 protein: CASSRGGVYEQYF; CDR3 DNA: TGTGCCAGCAGCAGGGGAGGCGTCTACGAGCAGTACTTC
D gene: TRBD1; clone size: NA; V gene: TRBV5-1; J gene: TRBJ1-1; CDR3 protein: CASSGQGAVTEAFF; CDR3 DNA: TGCGCCAGCAGCGGACAGGGGGCGGTCACTGAAGCTTTCTTT
D gene: NA; clone size: NA; V gene: TRBV5-5; J gene: TRBJ2-3; CDR3 protein: CASSLAAGSYTDTQYF; CDR3 DNA: TGTGCCAGCAGCTTGGCCGCAGGGTCGTACACAGATACGCAGTATTTT
D gene: TRBD1; clone size: NA; V gene: TRBV12-3/TRBV12-4; J gene: TRBJ1-2; CDR3 protein: CASSFGDSYGYTF; CDR3 DNA: TGTGCCAGCAGTTTTGGGGACAGCTATGGCTACACCTTC
D gene: NA; clone size: NA; V gene: TRBV30; J gene: TRBJ1-2; CDR3 protein: CAWSPDSNYGYTF; CDR3 DNA: TGTGCCTGGAGTCCGGACAGCAACTATGGCTACACCTTC
D gene: NA; clone size: NA; V gene: TRBV25-1; J gene: TRBJ2-1; CDR3 protein: CASSPPVRTDSYNEQFF; CDR3 DNA: TGTGCCAGCAGTCCCCCCGTAAGGACTGATTCCTACAATGAGCAGTTCTTC
D gene: TRBD1; clone size: once; V gene: TRBV28; J gene: TRBJ1-5; CDR3 protein: CASSWTGNQPQHF; CDR3 DNA: TGTGCCAGCAGCTGGACAGGGAACCAGCCCCAGCATTTT
D gene: NA; clone size: NA; V gene: TRBV7-8; J gene: TRBJ2-7; CDR3 protein: CASSPLWVWGGRGPYEQYF; CDR3 DNA: TGTGCCAGCAGCCCGCTTTGGGTCTGGGGGGGCAGGGGGCCCTACGAGCAGTACTTC
D gene: NA; clone size: NA; V gene: TRBV2; J gene: TRBJ2-2; CDR3 protein: CASSVLAETGELFF; CDR3 DNA: TGTGCCAGCAGTGTACTAGCAGAAACCGGGGAGCTGTTTTTT
D gene: TRBD1; clone size: few; V gene: TRBV11-2; J gene: TRBJ2-5; CDR3 protein: CASSLYRGEETQYF; CDR3 DNA: TGTGCCAGCAGCTTATACAGGGGGGAAGAGACCCAGTACTTC
D gene: TRBD2; clone size: NA; V gene: TRBV11-2; J gene: TRBJ2-2; CDR3 protein: CASSLDGRGAGELFF; CDR3 DNA: TGTGCCAGCAGCTTAGACGGGAGGGGAGCCGGGGAGCTGTTTTTT
D gene: NA; clone size: NA; V gene: TRBV4-1; J gene: TRBJ1-1; CDR3 protein: CASSQEGGAAVNTEAFF; CDR3 DNA: TGCGCCAGCAGCCAAGAGGGGGGCGCGGCGGTTAACACTGAAGCTTTCTTT